Listed below are T cell receptor beta chains from one sample, sequenced in a study of preoperative IRX-2 immunotherapy in early breast cancer. Using immunoSEQ multiplex PCR, the repertoire was profiled, and TCRdb retains in-frame clones only, with some absent. Of about 3,900 clones listed, approximately 67% are singletons. The specimen was tumor tissue, collected after IRX-2 immunotherapy. These receptors were collected from a human donor with breast cancer. CDR3s include the opening cysteine and the closing phenylalanine or tryptophan. The order of the fields is V gene, clone size, J gene, D gene, CDR3 protein, CDR3 DNA. A D gene is named only where the DNA matches it firmly. Clone size appears in some rows only: once, few, many, or a class for an expanded clone.

TRBV19,NA,TRBJ2-1,TRBD1,CASSATGVGYGNEQFF,TGTGCCAGTAGTGCAACAGGGGTCGGTTATGGCAATGAGCAGTTCTTC
TRBV18,NA,TRBJ2-5,NA,CASSPGGQETQYF,TGTGCCAGCTCACCAGGTGGACAAGAGACCCAGTACTTC
TRBV19,NA,TRBJ1-1,NA,CASSVAGMGGEAFF,TGTGCCAGTAGTGTGGCAGGCATGGGGGGTGAAGCTTTCTTT
TRBV7-1,NA,TRBJ2-5,NA,CASSLAQQETQYF,TGTGCCAGCAGCTTAGCCCAGCAAGAGACCCAGTACTTC
TRBV1,NA,TRBJ2-2,NA,CTSSRLPRNTGELFF,TGCACCAGCAGCCGGCTTCCAAGGAACACCGGGGAGCTGTTTTTT
TRBV18,NA,TRBJ2-3,NA,CASSPGTSADTQYF,TGTGCCAGCTCACCCGGTACTAGTGCAGATACGCAGTATTTT
TRBV19,NA,TRBJ2-4,TRBD1,CASSIPGTGKNIQYF,TGTGCCAGTAGTATTCCGGGGACAGGGAAAAACATTCAGTACTTC
TRBV7-4,NA,TRBJ1-1,NA,CASSAGVGTEAFF,TGTGCCAGCAGCGCGGGGGTAGGCACTGAAGCTTTCTTT
TRBV29-1,few,TRBJ2-7,TRBD1,CSVGGQGTHEQYF,TGCAGCGTAGGGGGACAGGGGACCCACGAGCAGTACTTC
TRBV15,NA,TRBJ1-3,NA,CATSRPSGGFLSGNTIYF,TGTGCCACCAGCAGACCGTCTGGGGGATTCCTCTCTGGAAACACCATATATTTT
TRBV28,NA,TRBJ1-1,TRBD1,CASSSATGGQATEAFF,TGTGCCAGCAGTTCCGCAACAGGGGGCCAGGCAACTGAAGCTTTCTTT
TRBV6-8,NA,TRBJ2-1,TRBD2,CASSLGLAGVGNEQFF,TGTGCCAGCAGCCTTGGTCTAGCGGGAGTCGGGAATGAGCAGTTCTTC
TRBV30,NA,TRBJ1-3,NA,CAWSVQGSGNTIYF,TGTGCCTGGAGTGTGCAGGGCTCTGGAAACACCATATATTTT
TRBV28,NA,TRBJ1-1,NA,CASSLSRMNTEAFF,TGTGCCAGCAGTTTATCTCGAATGAACACTGAAGCTTTCTTT
TRBV27,NA,TRBJ2-5,TRBD2,CASSSWTSGRAQQETQYF,TGTGCCAGCAGTTCCTGGACTAGCGGGAGAGCCCAACAAGAGACCCAGTACTTC
TRBV6-8,NA,TRBJ2-7,NA,CASSYGTRPEQYF,TGTGCCAGCAGTTACGGGACGAGGCCCGAGCAGTACTTC
TRBV6-8,once,TRBJ1-2,TRBD1,CASSTPGQGRMDYTF,TGTGCCAGCAGTACTCCGGGACAGGGGAGGATGGACTACACCTTC
TRBV6-7,NA,TRBJ1-2,NA,CASSTDYGYTF,TGTGCCAGCAGTACCGACTATGGCTACACCTTC
TRBV19,NA,TRBJ1-2,NA,CASVGRVEGYTF,TGTGCCAGTGTGGGTCGGGTCGAAGGCTACACCTTC
TRBV28,NA,TRBJ2-1,NA,CASSLGSSYNEQFF,TGTGCCAGCAGTTTAGGGAGCTCCTACAATGAGCAGTTCTTC
TRBV28,NA,TRBJ1-4,TRBD1,CASSTWDRGNEKLFF,TGTGCCAGCAGTACCTGGGACAGGGGTAATGAAAAACTGTTTTTT
TRBV11-3,NA,TRBJ2-5,NA,CASSPDRPSAHQETQYF,TGTGCCAGCAGCCCCGACAGGCCCTCAGCCCACCAAGAGACCCAGTACTTC
TRBV28,large,TRBJ1-1,TRBD1,CASTRDRVTEAFF,TGTGCCAGCACGCGGGACAGGGTCACTGAAGCTTTCTTT
TRBV6-8,NA,TRBJ1-2,NA,CASSTRVDYGYTF,TGTGCCAGCAGTACCCGGGTGGACTATGGCTACACCTTC